What follows are 16 T cell receptor beta chains derived from one specimen sequenced in a study of control samples from healthy donors and cancer patients. Profiled with immunoSEQ multiplex PCR; TCRdb holds only in-frame clones, not every one. Here the sample spans approximately 86,000 clones, around nine tenths being singletons. The sample consisted of blood. These receptor sequences come from a man aged 25 to 45 in good health.

The V and J genes are TRBV25-1 and TRBJ1-1, with 7 bases aligning to TRBD1. From germline, CDR1 is MGHDK and CDR2 SYGVNS. After removal of 4 bases from V and 8 bases from J, the junction contained 4 bases not matched to a gene. The CDR3 covers 12 residues. CDR3 DNA sequence: TGTGCCAGCAGTGTAGGGGGCGGCGAAGCTTTCTTT. It translates to CASSVGGGEAFF.

Regarding this clone: Germline and junction disagree at one end, which may indicate a read error. The chain combines TRBV28 with TRBJ1-2; perhaps TRBD1 as D (6 bases). Germline V gene data show CDR1 as MDHEN and CDR2 as SYDVKM. The CDR3 extends over 13 amino acids. Here the CDR3 reads CASSLGGGYGYAF. The CDR3 coding sequence is TGTGCCAGCAGTTTGGGGGGCGGCTATGGCTACGCCTTC.

The chain has TRBV6-5 and TRBJ2-3, with D unresolved. The germline gives CDR1 MNHEY, CDR2 SVGAGI. V was trimmed by 5 bases and J by 4 bases, leaving 10 bases between them. The CDR3 runs 13 residues. CDR3: CASSPGRADTQYF. The CDR3 DNA is TGTGCCAGCAGTCCAGGCCGGGCAGATACGCAGTATTTT.

This chain joins TRBV6-5 and TRBJ1-5; D call uncertain. Deletions cut 6 bases from V and 3 bases from J, with 9 bases between. CDR3 length equals 13 residues. Germline CDR1 and CDR2: MNHEY and SVGAGI. In nucleotides, the CDR3 is TGTGCCAGCAGACGACGGCTCAATCAGCCCCAGCATTTT. Its translation: CASRRRLNQPQHF.

V gene TRBV30 combines with J gene TRBJ1-2; D gene uncertain. CDR3 size: 14 residues. Germline V gene lookup returns CDR1 GTSNPN and CDR2 SVGIG (reference sequence). Trimming stripped 2 bases from V and 3 bases from J, with 13 bases between. CDR3 DNA sequence: TGTGCCTGGAGTAGCGGGTCAAGCGACTATGGCTACACCTTC. Translated: CAWSSGSSDYGYTF.

The chain carries TRBV20-1 and TRBJ2-3; tentatively, D is TRBD2 (7 bases). Trimming stripped 6 bases from V and 6 bases from J, with 10 bases between. Germline assignment: CDR1 DFQATT and CDR2 SNEGSKA (reference sequence). The CDR3 length is 11 residues. CDR3 sequence (DNA): TGCAGTGCGGGGAGGGGGGATACGCAGTATTTT. Protein product: CSAGRGDTQYF.

With regard to this clone: Other DNA sequences in this sample translate to the same CDR3. The chain has TRBV3-1 (or the pseudogene TRBV3-2) and TRBJ2-1; D remains unclear. The germline CDR1 and CDR2 sequences are LGHDT and YNNKEL (reference sequence). The CDR3 sequence is 13 residues long. Trimming stripped 0 bases from V and 4 bases from J, with 4 bases between. CDR3 loop: CASSQDGYNEQFF. In nucleotides, the CDR3 is TGTGCCAGCAGCCAAGACGGGTACAATGAGCAGTTCTTC.

The CDR3 region is CASSFNEGTEAFF. In DNA form, the CDR3 reads TGCGCCAGCAGCTTTAACGAAGGCACTGAAGCTTTCTTT. The rearrangement joins TRBV5-1 to TRBJ1-1; D is ambiguous. Germline CDR1 SGHRS, CDR2 YFSETQ. The ends were cut back, 2 bases at V and 4 bases at J, with 9 bases in the middle. The CDR3 is made up of 13 amino acids.

The table lists this clone with a count of one. The gene calls are TRBV5-6 and TRBJ2-2; D remains ambiguous. The germline V and J ends were trimmed by 3 bases and 3 bases, with 9 bases remaining between them. Looked up from germline, CDR1 is SGHDT and CDR2 is YYEEEE. CDR3 length: 14 residues. The CDR3 reads CASSSYSDTGELFF. Written as DNA, the CDR3 is TGTGCCAGCAGCTCTTACAGTGACACCGGGGAGCTGTTTTTT.

The rearrangement uses TRBV13 and TRBJ1-2; 8 nucleotides line up with TRBD1. Germline CDR1 is PRHDT and CDR2 is FYEKMQ (reference sequence). Trimming cost V 5 bases and J 6 bases; bases outside gene matches: 8. This CDR3 contains 14 residues. The CDR3 region is CASSPSDREDGYTF. In nucleotides, the CDR3 is TGTGCCAGCAGCCCATCGGACAGGGAGGATGGCTACACCTTC.

This chain links TRBV5-1 with TRBJ1-2; D possibly corresponds to TRBD1 (6 bases). CDR1 SGHRS and CDR2 YFSETQ come from the germline V gene. V shed 6 bases and J shed 5 bases, with 23 bases lying between them. CDR3 size: 16 residues. The CDR3 bases are TGCGCCAGCACCCCTCTTACGGGACAACAGGCATATGGCTACACCTTC. Protein sequence: CASTPLTGQQAYGYTF.

This rearrangement joins TRBV12-3 or TRBV12-4 to TRBJ1-2; TRBD1 might be the D (5 bases). Trimming took off 5 bases at V and 11 bases at J, with 15 bases between the two ends. CDR3 length equals 12 residues. CDR3 DNA sequence: TGTGCCAGCAGTATGGACCGGAGGGGTTACACCTTC. Translation gives CASSMDRRGYTF.

The V and J genes are TRBV12-3 or TRBV12-4 and TRBJ1-2, with no clear D. With 8 bases removed from V and 6 bases from J, the gap between germline ends came to 16 bases. This CDR3 has 13 amino acids. CDR3 amino acids: CASADSFSDGYTF. The CDR3 nucleotides are TGTGCCAGCGCTGACTCCTTTAGCGATGGCTACACCTTC.

The J gene is TRBJ1-3, the V gene TRBV5-4, with D possibly TRBD1 on 5 matching bases. CDR3 length: 16 amino acids. The V and J ends lost 3 bases and 4 bases respectively, with 17 bases between them. Germline-derived CDR1 and CDR2 are SGHNT and YYREEE (reference sequence). CDR3: CASSSGAGTLGNTIYF. CDR3 nucleotide sequence: TGTGCCAGCAGCTCTGGGGCCGGGACTCTAGGAAACACCATATATTTT.

This chain connects TRBV24-1 to TRBJ1-2; 7 bases line up with TRBD1. The germline V gene has CDR1 KGHDR and CDR2 SFDVKD. The CDR3 is made up of 14 amino acids. Trimming took 5 bases from V and 3 from J; bases not matched to a gene: 5. CDR3 bases: TGTGCCACCAGTGCCGCCGACAGGGACTATGGCTACACCTTC. It translates to CATSAADRDYGYTF.

The rearrangement joins TRBV5-1 to TRBJ1-6; D unclear. Germline assignment: CDR1 SGHRS and CDR2 YFSETQ. This CDR3 spans 13 amino acids. Trimming cost V 7 bases and J 7 bases, with 12 bases left between them. The CDR3 nucleotides read TGCGCCAGCCATGAGGGTACAAATTCACCCCTCCACTTT. Translating gives CASHEGTNSPLHF.